Shown below are 30 T cell receptor beta chains from a single sample sequenced in a study of T cell repertoires in cytomegalovirus infection. TCRdb called the reads again in MiXCR, with one record for every CDR3 protein. The sample holds some 800,000 distinct CDR3 sequences, around 29% seen once. These receptors lack a known antigen. This specimen consisted of cultured CD8+ T cells from PBMCs, obtained from culture after CMV antigen stimulation. These receptors all stem from a human donor in good health (CMV status not recorded). Some clones in this sample may be carry-over from other donors' samples.

This clonotype was seen only a few times. The chain combines TRBV23-1 with TRBJ2-6; D may be TRBD2 (6 bases). TRBV23-1 is an open reading frame, and its role is uncertain. The CDR3 spans 20 residues. The ends were cut back, 0 bases at V and 0 bases at J, with 18 bases in the middle. CDR3 in amino acids: CASSQSRKYQGGSGANVLTF. DNA of the CDR3: TGCGCCAGCAGTCAATCTAGGAAATACCAGGGAGGCTCTGGGGCCAACGTCCTGACTTTC.

The chain uses TRBV5-1 and TRBJ2-1; tentative D call: TRBD2 (7 bases). Per the germline V gene, CDR1 is SGHRS and CDR2 is YFSETQ. This CDR3 has 17 residues. Trimming shortened V by 0 bases and J by 3 bases, and 16 bases separated the two germline ends. The CDR3 region has the DNA TGCGCCAGCAGCTTGGAGGGGGGAGCGGGGCTCTACAATGAGCAGTTCTTC. This codes for CASSLEGGAGLYNEQFF.

In its sample, this clonotype was seen a few times. The gene calls are TRBV20-1 and TRBJ2-3, with D possibly being TRBD1 (6 bases). V lost 1 base to trimming and J lost 5 bases, with 10 bases between them. Germline-derived CDR1 and CDR2 are DFQATT and SNEGSKA (reference sequence). CDR3 length equals 13 residues. CDR3 bases: TGCAGTGCTAGAGGACAGACAGGAGATACGCAGTATTTT. Protein: CSARGQTGDTQYF.

Concerning this clonotype: Without the conserved terminal phenylalanine or tryptophan, this CDR3 likely stems from a read error. V usage is TRBV12-3 or TRBV12-4 and J usage is TRBJ2-7; 13 bases agree with TRBD2. V trimming: 5 bases; J trimming: 6 bases; junction bases outside the gene matches: 10. There are 16 residues in the CDR3. The CDR3, as DNA: TGTGCCAGCAGTAAAGTACTAGCGGGGGGGGGAGGCGAGCAGTACTCC. This translates into CASSKVLAGGGGEQYS.

Only a few counts were recorded for this clonotype. The genes are TRBV19 and TRBJ2-1, with 9 nucleotides matching TRBD1. V gave up 6 bases and J gave up 3 bases; unmatched junction bases: 6. CDR1 is LNHDA and CDR2 is SQIVND in the germline V gene (reference sequence). The CDR3 is 15 residues long. CDR3 sequence (DNA): TGTGCCAGTAGGACCGGGACAGGGATCTACAATGAGCAGTTCTTC. Its protein is CASRTGTGIYNEQFF.

The chain links TRBV12-3 or TRBV12-4 to TRBJ2-7, with D tentatively TRBD2 (6 bases). The CDR3 contains 15 residues. The V gene lost 8 bases and the J gene lost 4 bases, with 21 bases spanning the gap. The CDR3 region is CASSEGYGWGYEQYF. The CDR3 nucleotides are TGTGCCAGCTCGGAGGGGTACGGCTGGGGTTACGAGCAGTACTTC.

The V call is TRBV27, the J call TRBJ1-1; TRBD1 aligns across 8 bases. V shed 6 bases and J 3 bases; nucleotides not matched to a gene: 3. This CDR3 region has 13 residues. Germline V gene sequence: CDR1 MNHEY, CDR2 SMNVEV (reference sequence). The CDR3 nucleotides read TGTGCCAGCAGCGGACAGGGAGACACTGAAGCTTTCTTT. Translated, it gives CASSGQGDTEAFF.

This chain links TRBV12-3 or TRBV12-4 with TRBJ2-7; TRBD2 might be the D (5 bases). Trimming stripped 0 bases from V and 3 bases from J, with 12 bases between. The CDR3 extends over 15 amino acids. This CDR3 is CASSLARNGNYEQYV. CDR3 nucleotide sequence: TGTGCCAGCAGTTTAGCCCGAAACGGGAACTACGAGCAGTACGTC.

This clonotype has just a few counts. V gene TRBV4-1 combines with J gene TRBJ1-1; D may be TRBD1 (6 bases). The CDR3 consists of 16 residues. In germline, CDR1 is MGHRA, CDR2 YSYEKL. Trimming took off 4 bases at V and 6 bases at J, with 21 bases between the two ends. For the CDR3, the DNA is TGCGCCAGCAGCCTCTTCGGGCCTCTACAGGGCGCTGAAGCTTTCTTT. This sequence encodes CASSLFGPLQGAEAFF.

This clonotype has at least ten counts. The chain employs TRBV6-1 and TRBJ2-3; weak D call: TRBD2 (6 bases). The CDR3 loop spans 15 amino acids. Germline V gene lookup returns CDR1 MNHNS and CDR2 SASEGT. Trimming cost V 7 bases and J 0 bases, with 14 bases left between them. CDR3 sequence reads: CASKEGPASTDTQYF. The CDR3 DNA reads as TGTGCCAGCAAGGAGGGGCCGGCTAGCACAGATACGCAGTATTTT.

The chain links TRBV28 to TRBJ2-2, with 7 bases fitting TRBD2. The trim removed 6 bases at V and 0 bases at J, leaving 7 bases unmatched. The CDR3 length is 16 residues. The germline V gene has CDR1 MDHEN and CDR2 SYDVKM. The CDR3 loop is CASSPLSGANTGELFF. CDR3 in DNA: TGTGCCAGCAGCCCATTAAGCGGGGCGAACACCGGGGAGCTGTTTTTT. Drawing the rest from reference TRBV28 and TRBJ2-2, the complete variable domain is DVKVTQSSRYLVKRTGEKVFLECVQDMDHENMFWYRQDPGLGLRLIYFSYDVKMKEKGDIPEGYSVSREKKERFSLILESASTNQTSMYLCASSPLSGANTGELFFGEGSRLTVL.

V usage is TRBV20-1 and J usage is TRBJ2-3, with 10 bases matching TRBD2. The CDR3 sequence is 16 residues long. The V gene's germline CDR1 is DFQATT and CDR2 SNEGSKA (reference sequence). The ends lost 0 bases at V and 2 bases at J; junction bases unmatched: 5. The CDR3 coding sequence is TGCAGTGCTAGAGACAAAACTAGCGGGGACACAGATACGCAGTATTTT. It codes for CSARDKTSGDTDTQYF.

In this sample, this clonotype turned up a few times. A read error may account for a junction end that differs from germline. The genes are TRBV6-5 and TRBJ2-1; no clear D. The CDR3 runs to 12 residues. The germline V gene encodes CDR1 MNHEY and CDR2 SVGAGI. The CDR3 nucleotides are TGTGCCAGCAGCTACTTCGGAAATGAGCAGTTCTTC. As protein: CASSYFGNEQFF.

In its sample, this clonotype was seen a few times. The CDR3 reads CASNRQGGNQPQHF. DNA for the CDR3: TGTGCCAGTAACCGCCAGGGAGGCAATCAGCCCCAGCATTTT. The chain carries TRBV19 and TRBJ1-5; tentative D call: TRBD1 (5 bases). Germline values: CDR1 LNHDA, CDR2 SQIVND (reference sequence). V was trimmed by 7 bases and J by 2 bases, leaving 12 bases between them. This CDR3 is built from 14 residues.

The chain is built from TRBV27 and TRBJ2-3; D is perhaps TRBD2 (6 bases). The CDR3 totals 15 residues. Trimming left V 3 bases short and J 3 bases short, with 13 bases between. Germline CDR1 reads MNHEY; CDR2 reads SMNVEV (reference sequence). The CDR3 DNA follows: TGTGCCAGCAGTTTGGAAGACGGAGGGACAGATACGCAGTATTTT. Protein: CASSLEDGGTDTQYF.

The chain links TRBV6-6 to TRBJ1-5, with D perhaps TRBD1 (6 bases). Germline assignment: CDR1 MNHNY and CDR2 SVGAGI (reference sequence). Trimming took off 5 bases at V and 6 bases at J, with 14 bases between the two ends. CDR3 size: 14 residues. CDR3 bases: TGTGCCAGCAGTCTGGACAGTTCCTTTCAGCCCCAGCATTTT. Its translation: CASSLDSSFQPQHF.

V usage is TRBV12-3 or TRBV12-4 and J usage is TRBJ2-2; D tentatively fits TRBD1 or TRBD2 (5 bases each). This CDR3 region has 15 residues. With 3 bases removed from V and 4 bases from J, the gap between germline ends came to 12 bases. The CDR3 coding sequence is TGTGCCAGCAGTTTTTCGAGGGGCCCCACCGGGGAGCTGTTTTTT. This sequence encodes CASSFSRGPTGELFF.

V and J are TRBV29-1 and TRBJ2-2; D assignment may be TRBD1 or TRBD2 (5 bases each). V shed 7 bases and J shed 3 bases, with 9 bases lying between them. Germline values: CDR1 SQVTM, CDR2 ANQGSEA. The CDR3 has 12 amino acids. The CDR3 sequence: CSARDDTGELFF. The CDR3 region has the DNA TGCAGCGCCCGGGACGACACCGGGGAGCTGTTTTTT.

A note on this clonotype: This may arise from a read error, as a much more abundant clone is one base away. The chain combines TRBV7-6 with TRBJ2-3, with TRBD2 identical over 8 bases. The length of the CDR3 is 16 residues. Germline lookup yields CDR1 SGHVS and CDR2 FNYEAQ. The CDR3 loop reads CVSQRGGIGSADTQYF. The CDR3 DNA reads TGTGTCAGTCAACGGGGGGGGATAGGATCGGCGGATACGCAGTATTTT.

This clonotype has just a few counts. The chain carries TRBV27 and TRBJ2-2; a possible D gene is TRBD2 (6 bases). Germline lookup yields CDR1 MNHEY and CDR2 SMNVEV (reference sequence). The CDR3 loop spans 16 amino acids. Trimming left V 0 bases short and J 7 bases short, with 15 bases between. The DNA for the CDR3 is TGTGCCAGCAGTTTATCAGGGGACTCCCCAGTCGGGGAGCTGTTTTTT. Its translation: CASSLSGDSPVGELFF.

The chain recombines TRBV12-3 or TRBV12-4 with TRBJ2-7, with D unresolved. V lost 3 bases and J lost 6, with 9 bases in between. The CDR3 covers 12 residues. CDR3 DNA sequence: TGTGCCAGCAGTTTCATCGGTGGCGAGCAGTACTTC. Translated, it gives CASSFIGGEQYF.

The chain carries TRBV10-3 and TRBJ1-1; the D gene is possibly TRBD1 (6 bases). Trimming stripped 3 bases from V and 1 base from J, with 12 bases between. CDR3 length: 15 amino acids. Germline-derived CDR1 and CDR2 are ENHRY and SYGVKD. CDR3 DNA: TGTGCCATCAGTGATCTACAGGGTTCGAACACTGAAGCTTTCTTT. It is translated as CAISDLQGSNTEAFF.

This clonotype turned up a few times. DNA for the CDR3: TGTGCCAGCAGCTTAGTAGGGATGGGTCTAGAGACCCAGTACTTC. It yields the protein CASSLVGMGLETQYF. V usage is TRBV7-3 and J usage is TRBJ2-5; D is ambiguous. V was pared by 2 bases and J by 4 bases, with 14 bases between. Germline-derived CDR1 and CDR2 are SGHTA and FQGTGA. This CDR3 contains 15 residues.

This rearrangement joins TRBV15 to TRBJ1-1; D uncertain. V was cut by 1 base and J by 5 bases, with 8 bases left in between. This CDR3 region has 13 residues. Germline CDR1 reads LNHNV; CDR2 reads YYDKDF (reference sequence). In nucleotides, the CDR3 is TGTGCCACCAGCAGAGTCTCCCTGACTGAAGCTTTCTTT. The encoded protein is CATSRVSLTEAFF.

V gene TRBV9 combines with J gene TRBJ1-2; perhaps TRBD1 as D (5 bases). Deletions cut 0 bases from V and 5 bases from J, with 11 bases between. The germline gives CDR1 SGDLS, CDR2 YYNGEE. The CDR3 sequence is 14 residues long. The CDR3 DNA reads as TGTGCCAGCAGCGTAGGAGGGACCTCGTATGGCTACACCTTC. Protein sequence: CASSVGGTSYGYTF.

This clonotype showed up just a few times. V is TRBV2 and J is TRBJ1-6; tentative D call: TRBD1 (6 bases). The CDR3 is 15 residues long. V shed 6 bases and J shed 5 bases, with 14 bases lying between them. The germline gives CDR1 SNHLY, CDR2 FYNNEI. This chain's CDR3 is CASRQQGWDNSPLHF. The CDR3 DNA reads as TGTGCCAGCAGACAACAGGGTTGGGATAATTCACCCCTCCACTTT.

The chain joins TRBV12-3 or TRBV12-4 to TRBJ2-5; D uncertain. Trimming shortened V by 4 bases and J by 5 bases, and 17 bases separated the two germline ends. This CDR3 is 15 amino acids long. The CDR3 DNA sequence: TGTGCCAGCAGTTACCCCCGGGTAGGAAGGGAGACCCAGTACTTC. It codes for CASSYPRVGRETQYF.

On this clonotype itself: The junction does not match germline at one end; this may be a read error. The gene calls are TRBV29-1 and TRBJ1-4; 7 bases agree with TRBD1. The CDR3 spans 11 residues. Germline CDR1 is SQVTM and CDR2 is ANQGSEA. DNA of the CDR3: TGCAGCGTTGAACTCCGGGACAGTCGGGTTTTT. Its translation is CSVELRDSRVF.

The genes are TRBV5-5 and TRBJ2-7; D not certain. From germline, CDR1 is SGHKS and CDR2 YYEKEE (reference sequence). This CDR3 contains 14 residues. Trimming removed 0 bases from V and 3 bases from J, with 10 bases in between. CDR3 DNA sequence: TGTGCCAGCAGCTTGGCCGGCGCGAACTACGAGCAGTACTTC. Encoded protein: CASSLAGANYEQYF.

The chain combines TRBV7-9 with TRBJ2-1; no clear D gene. The CDR3 covers 14 residues. CDR1 SEHNR and CDR2 FQNEAQ come from the germline V gene (reference sequence). V was shortened by 8 bases and J by 5 bases, with 16 bases between the two germline ends. This CDR3 reads CASEPSLNHNEQFF. In DNA form, the CDR3 reads TGTGCCAGCGAACCTAGTCTTAACCACAATGAGCAGTTCTTC.